The sequence of this TCR beta chain was determined in a study of T-cell reconstitution after alpha-beta-depleted transplantation in children. For TCRbeta, the library was prepared with unique molecular identifiers. Via MiXCR, TCRdb re-called the PCR reads, giving one row per CDR3 protein. The top ten hold 25% to 30% of the sample, which has about 78,000 distinct CDR3 sequences, around 14% seen once. This clonotype was obtained from a male patient aged 2-15 years who had a stem cell transplant for acute lymphoblastic leukemia, so the T cells may come from the graft donor. The starting material was PBMCs, mostly from graft donor cells, obtained 180 days after TCRalphabeta/CD19-depleted stem cell transplant.

CDR3 loop: CASSFREPIIGELFF. DNA for the CDR3: TGCGCCAGCAGCTTCCGGGAGCCCATTATAGGGGAGCTGTTTTTT. V is TRBV5-1 and J is TRBJ2-2; tentatively, D is TRBD2 (6 bases). The V gene's germline CDR1 is SGHRS and CDR2 YFSETQ. The germline V and J ends were trimmed by 2 bases and 8 bases, with 16 bases remaining between them. This CDR3 contains 15 residues.